This TCR beta chain was observed in a study of cytomegalovirus exposure and HLA in healthy donors. Use of 60 Vbeta and 13 Jbeta primers characterized the PCR. The method was immunoSEQ multiplex PCR; TCRdb's version includes in-frame clones alone and lacks a portion of them. Among 180,000 or so clones listed, almost 80% were seen once. Germline V gene lookup returns CDR1 SGHTA and CDR2 FQGNSA. CDR3 length: 15 residues. The ends were cut back, 8 bases at V and 5 bases at J, with 16 bases in the middle. This rearrangement joins TRBV7-2 to TRBJ2-6; D gene uncertain. What was sequenced was PBMCs. The receptor was derived from a man aged 45-60 years in good health and CMV-seropositive. CDR3 amino acids: CASWSGGVRANVLTF. The DNA of the CDR3 is TGTGCCAGCTGGTCCGGCGGCGTCCGGGCCAACGTCCTGACTTTC.